The 5 T cell receptor beta chains below come from one sample, sequenced in a study of identical twins. TCRdb used MiXCR to reprocess the 5' RACE reads, holding one entry per CDR3 protein. The table records roughly 720,000 distinct CDR3 sequences, over 15% of them present only once. These same records also appear under a second study, on T cells expressing NK-cell markers.

Material for sequencing was PBMCs. All receptors come from a woman between 18 and 30 years old in good health.

The sample holds many counts of this clonotype. The chain uses TRBV7-9 and TRBJ2-3; TRBD2 matches at 9 bases. The junction had 2 bases not matched to a gene; V was cut back by 6 bases and J by 1 base. In germline, CDR1 is SEHNR, CDR2 FQNEAQ (reference sequence). The CDR3 totals 14 residues. Here the CDR3 reads CASRRTSGTDTQYF. In DNA, the CDR3 is TGTGCCAGCAGGCGGACTAGCGGCACAGATACGCAGTATTTT.

For this clonotype: A junction end diverges from the germline sequence, so it may reflect a read error. The chain joins TRBV6-5 to TRBJ2-5; TRBD1 matches at 8 bases. The germline gives CDR1 MNHEY, CDR2 SVGAGI. This CDR3 is 15 amino acids long. CDR3 in amino acids: CASSYPDRGEETQNF. CDR3 DNA sequence: TGTGCCAGCAGTTACCCTGACAGGGGAGAAGAGACCCAGAACTTC.

The genes are TRBV24-1 and TRBJ2-7; 9 positions agree with TRBD1. In germline, CDR1 is KGHDR, CDR2 SFDVKD. With 0 bases clipped from V and 6 bases from J, the junction kept 8 bases outside the gene matches. The CDR3 contains 16 residues. The CDR3 is CATSDLCAGQGSEQYF. The CDR3 nucleotides are TGTGCCACCAGTGATTTGTGTGCCGGACAGGGGAGCGAGCAGTACTTC.

V is TRBV5-5 and J is TRBJ1-2, with TRBD1 matching over 9 bases. V trimming: 0 bases; J trimming: 5 bases; junction bases outside the gene matches: 5. The CDR3 has 15 amino acids. Germline values: CDR1 SGHKS, CDR2 YYEKEE (reference sequence). This chain's CDR3 is CASSLVSGTGYGYTF. In nucleotides, the CDR3 is TGTGCCAGCAGCTTGGTATCGGGGACAGGGTATGGCTACACCTTC. Drawing the rest from reference TRBV5-5 and TRBJ1-2, the complete variable domain is DAGVTQSPTHLIKTRGQQVTLRCSPISGHKSVSWYQQVLGQGPQFIFQYYEKEERGRGNFPDRFSARQFPNYSSELNVNALLLGDSALYLCASSLVSGTGYGYTFGSGTRLTVV.

CDR3 sequence: CASSPRSAGVAGELFF. Written as DNA, the CDR3 is TGTGCCAGCAGCCCCCGTTCAGCGGGAGTGGCCGGGGAGCTGTTTTTT. The gene calls are TRBV7-2 and TRBJ2-2; 8 nucleotides align to TRBD2. V gave up 5 bases and J gave up 6 bases; unmatched junction bases: 11. Germline V gene sequence: CDR1 SGHTA, CDR2 FQGNSA. The CDR3 length is 16 residues.